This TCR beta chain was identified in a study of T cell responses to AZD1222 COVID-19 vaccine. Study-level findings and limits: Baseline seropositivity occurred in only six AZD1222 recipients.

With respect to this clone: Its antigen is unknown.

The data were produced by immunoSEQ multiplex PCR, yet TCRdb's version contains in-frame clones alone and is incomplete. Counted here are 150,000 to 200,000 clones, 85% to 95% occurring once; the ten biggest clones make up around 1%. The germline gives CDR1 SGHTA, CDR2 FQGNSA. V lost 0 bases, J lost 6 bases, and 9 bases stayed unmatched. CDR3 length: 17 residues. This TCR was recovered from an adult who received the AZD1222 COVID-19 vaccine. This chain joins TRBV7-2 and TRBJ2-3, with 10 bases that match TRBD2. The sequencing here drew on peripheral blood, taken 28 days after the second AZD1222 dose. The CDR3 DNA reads TGTGCCAGCAGCTTAGCGTTGCTAGCGGGGGCACGGGATACGCAGTATTTT. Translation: CASSLALLAGARDTQYF.